A selection of T cell receptor beta chains follows, all from one sample in a study of blood T cell repertoires in COVID-19. Method: immunoSEQ multiplex PCR; TCRdb's copy keeps in-frame clones and lacks some. The profile covers about 50,000 clones, with 86% appearing a single time and approximately 2% taken by the ten largest. The sample taken for sequencing was peripheral blood. These receptors were collected from a woman aged 55-70 years with acute or convalescent COVID-19. Both conserved end residues are part of each CDR3. A D gene is named only where the DNA matches it firmly. Only part of the rows carry a size: once, few, many, or a class if the clone is expanded.

D	size	V	J	DNA	CDR3
-	-	TRBV2	TRBJ2-5	TGTGCCAGCAAAGCACCTGGCGGGGCTTTTGAGTACCAAGAGACCCAGTACTTC	CASKAPGGAFEYQETQYF
TRBD2	-	TRBV6-5	TRBJ2-1	TGTGCCAGCTCGGGGACTAGCGGGTCCCTGGAGCAGTTCTTC	CASSGTSGSLEQFF
-	-	TRBV2	TRBJ1-1	TGTGCCAGCAGCCGGCAGGGGAACACTGAAGCTTTCTTT	CASSRQGNTEAFF
TRBD1	-	TRBV7-2	TRBJ1-3	TGTGCCAGCAGCACCGACAGGGGTAACACCATATATTTT	CASSTDRGNTIYF
-	once	TRBV5-6	TRBJ2-5	TGTGCCAGCAGCCCGGACATCCAAGAGACCCAGTACTTC	CASSPDIQETQYF
-	-	TRBV18	TRBJ1-1	TGTGCCAGCTCACCCCAGGGGATGAACACTGAAGCTTTCTTT	CASSPQGMNTEAFF
TRBD1	once	TRBV9	TRBJ1-1	TGTGCCAGCAGCGCCGGGACAGGGCCGAGGGCTGAAGCTTTCTTT	CASSAGTGPRAEAFF
-	few	TRBV3-1/TRBV3-2	TRBJ1-3	TGTGCCAGCACCCAACACACCCTGACTGGAAACACCATATATTTT	CASTQHTLTGNTIYF
-	-	TRBV6-5	TRBJ2-6	TGTGCCAGCAGTTCCGGTTCTCTGGGGGCCAACGTCCTGACTTTC	CASSSGSLGANVLTF
-	-	TRBV30	TRBJ2-1	TGTGCCTGGAGTGGGACTCTACACAATGAGCAGTTCTTC	CAWSGTLHNEQFF
-	-	TRBV4-2	TRBJ1-2	TGTGCCAGCAGCCAAGACCCAGGCGCTAACTATGGCTACACCTTC	CASSQDPGANYGYTF
-	-	TRBV28	TRBJ2-5	TGTGCCAGCAGTTTTGCAGGGGCCTCCCTAAAGACCCAGTACTTC	CASSFAGASLKTQYF
-	-	TRBV27	TRBJ2-1	TGTGCCAGCAGTTTAACAGGGTTCCATGAGCAGTTCTTC	CASSLTGFHEQFF
TRBD1	-	TRBV6-5	TRBJ1-2	TGTGCCAGCAGTAGGACAGGGAACTATGGCTACACCTTC	CASSRTGNYGYTF
TRBD1	-	TRBV9	TRBJ2-5	TGTGCCAGCAGCCTTGACAGGGGGGGAGAGACCCAGTACTTC	CASSLDRGGETQYF
-	-	TRBV19	TRBJ1-1	TGTGCCAGTAGTATCGGGACACCGAACACTGAAGCTTTCTTT	CASSIGTPNTEAFF
TRBD1	-	TRBV5-4	TRBJ2-2	TGTGCCAGCAGCTATAGGACAGGGGGGGACACCGGGGAGCTGTTTTTT	CASSYRTGGDTGELFF
TRBD1	-	TRBV20-1	TRBJ2-1	TGCAGTGCTAGTTTGGGACAGAGATCCTACAATGAGCAGTTCTTC	CSASLGQRSYNEQFF